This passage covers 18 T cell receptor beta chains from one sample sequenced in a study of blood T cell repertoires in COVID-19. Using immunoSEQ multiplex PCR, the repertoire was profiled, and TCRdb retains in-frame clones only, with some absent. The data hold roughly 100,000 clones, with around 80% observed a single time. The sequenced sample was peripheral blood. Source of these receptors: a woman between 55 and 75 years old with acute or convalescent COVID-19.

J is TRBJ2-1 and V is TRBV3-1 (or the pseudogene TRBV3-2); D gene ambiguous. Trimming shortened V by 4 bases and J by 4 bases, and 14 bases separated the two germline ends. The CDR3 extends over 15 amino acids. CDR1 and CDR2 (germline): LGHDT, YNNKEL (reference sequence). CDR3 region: CASSPGSLQYNEQFF. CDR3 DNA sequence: TGTGCCAGCAGCCCAGGCTCCCTACAATACAATGAGCAGTTCTTC.

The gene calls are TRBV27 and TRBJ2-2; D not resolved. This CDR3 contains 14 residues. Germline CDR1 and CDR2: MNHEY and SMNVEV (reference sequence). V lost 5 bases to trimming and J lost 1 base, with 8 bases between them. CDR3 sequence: CASSRELNTGELFF. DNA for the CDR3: TGTGCCAGCAGTAGAGAATTGAACACCGGGGAGCTGTTTTTT.

The CDR3 region is CASSFQGTVNTGELFF. The CDR3 DNA sequence: TGTGCCAGCAGCTTTCAGGGGACAGTAAACACCGGGGAGCTGTTTTTT. The chain employs TRBV7-2 and TRBJ2-2; 7 bases map to TRBD1. Germline V CDR1 and CDR2: SGHTA, FQGNSA. J lost 2 bases, V lost 3 bases, and 6 bases had no gene match. The CDR3 has 16 amino acids.

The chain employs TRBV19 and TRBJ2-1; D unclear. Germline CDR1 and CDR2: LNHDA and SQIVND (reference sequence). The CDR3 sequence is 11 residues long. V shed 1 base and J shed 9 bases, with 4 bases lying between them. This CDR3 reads CASSIASEQFF. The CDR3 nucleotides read TGTGCCAGTAGTATAGCCAGTGAGCAGTTCTTC.

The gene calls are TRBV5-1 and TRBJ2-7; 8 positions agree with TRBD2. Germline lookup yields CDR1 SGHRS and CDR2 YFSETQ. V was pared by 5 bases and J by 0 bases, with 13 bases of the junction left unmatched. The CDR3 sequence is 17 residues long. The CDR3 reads CASRNDRVSGSSYEQYF. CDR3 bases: TGCGCCAGCAGGAACGATCGCGTCAGCGGGAGCTCCTACGAGCAGTACTTC.

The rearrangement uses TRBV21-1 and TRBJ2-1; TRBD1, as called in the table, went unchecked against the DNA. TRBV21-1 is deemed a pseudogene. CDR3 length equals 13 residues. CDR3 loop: CASSKVQYNEQFF. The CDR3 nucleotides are TGTGCCAGCAGCAAAGTACAATACAATGAGCAGTTCTTC.

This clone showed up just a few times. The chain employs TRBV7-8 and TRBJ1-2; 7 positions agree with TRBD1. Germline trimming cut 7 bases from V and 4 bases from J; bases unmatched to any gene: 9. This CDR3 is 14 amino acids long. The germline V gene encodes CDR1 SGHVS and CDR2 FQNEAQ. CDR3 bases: TGTGCCAGCACTCCAACGACAGGGCTCTATGGCTACACCTTC. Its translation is CASTPTTGLYGYTF.

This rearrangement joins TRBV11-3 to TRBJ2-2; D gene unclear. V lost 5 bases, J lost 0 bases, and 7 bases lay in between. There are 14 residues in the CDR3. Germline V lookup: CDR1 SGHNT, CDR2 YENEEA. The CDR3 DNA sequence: TGTGCCAGCAGCCCGCTAGCGAACACCGGGGAGCTGTTTTTT. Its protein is CASSPLANTGELFF.

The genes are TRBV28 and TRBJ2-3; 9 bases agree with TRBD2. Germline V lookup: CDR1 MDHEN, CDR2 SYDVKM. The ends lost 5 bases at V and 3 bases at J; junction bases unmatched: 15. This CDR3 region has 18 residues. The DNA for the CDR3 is TGTGCCAGCAGTCCACCCCCGGTGCTAGCGGGACGGACAGATACGCAGTATTTT. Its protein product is CASSPPPVLAGRTDTQYF. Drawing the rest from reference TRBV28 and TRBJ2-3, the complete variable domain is DVKVTQSSRYLVKRTGEKVFLECVQDMDHENMFWYRQDPGLGLRLIYFSYDVKMKEKGDIPEGYSVSREKKERFSLILESASTNQTSMYLCASSPPPVLAGRTDTQYFGPGTRLTVL.

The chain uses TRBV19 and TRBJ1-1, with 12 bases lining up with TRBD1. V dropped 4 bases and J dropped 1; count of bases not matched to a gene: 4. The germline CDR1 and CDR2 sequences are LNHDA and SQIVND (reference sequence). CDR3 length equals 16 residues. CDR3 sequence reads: CASSTGTGGRNTEAFF. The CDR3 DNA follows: TGTGCCAGTAGTACTGGGACAGGGGGCCGGAACACTGAAGCTTTCTTT.

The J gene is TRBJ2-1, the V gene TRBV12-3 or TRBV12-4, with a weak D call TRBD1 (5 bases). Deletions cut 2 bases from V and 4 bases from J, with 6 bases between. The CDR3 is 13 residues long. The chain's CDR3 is CASSLQGYNEQFF. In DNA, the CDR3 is TGTGCCAGCAGTTTACAGGGTTACAATGAGCAGTTCTTC.

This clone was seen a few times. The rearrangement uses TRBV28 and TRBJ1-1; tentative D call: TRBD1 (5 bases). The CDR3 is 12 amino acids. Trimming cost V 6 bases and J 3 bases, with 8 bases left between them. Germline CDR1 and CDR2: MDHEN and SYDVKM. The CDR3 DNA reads TGTGCCAGCAGCCAGGGTTACACTGAAGCTTTCTTT. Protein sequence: CASSQGYTEAFF.

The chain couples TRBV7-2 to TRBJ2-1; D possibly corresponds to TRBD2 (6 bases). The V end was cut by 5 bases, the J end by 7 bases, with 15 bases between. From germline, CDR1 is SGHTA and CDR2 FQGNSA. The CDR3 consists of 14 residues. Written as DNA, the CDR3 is TGTGCCAGCAGCCGGAGGGACTTGACTAATGAGCAGTTCTTC. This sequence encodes CASSRRDLTNEQFF.

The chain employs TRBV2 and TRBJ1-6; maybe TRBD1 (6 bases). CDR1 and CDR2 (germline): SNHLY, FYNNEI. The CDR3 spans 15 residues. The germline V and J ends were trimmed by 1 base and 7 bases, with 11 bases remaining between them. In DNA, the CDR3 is TGTGCCAGCAGTGAAGAACAGGGTCGGAATTCACCCCTCCACTTT. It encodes CASSEEQGRNSPLHF.

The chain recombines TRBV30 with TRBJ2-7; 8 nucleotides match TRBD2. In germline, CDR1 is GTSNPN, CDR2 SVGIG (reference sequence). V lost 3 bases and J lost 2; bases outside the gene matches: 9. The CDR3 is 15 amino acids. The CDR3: CAWRGGLVGPYEQYF. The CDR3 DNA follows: TGTGCCTGGAGAGGGGGACTAGTGGGCCCCTACGAGCAGTACTTC.

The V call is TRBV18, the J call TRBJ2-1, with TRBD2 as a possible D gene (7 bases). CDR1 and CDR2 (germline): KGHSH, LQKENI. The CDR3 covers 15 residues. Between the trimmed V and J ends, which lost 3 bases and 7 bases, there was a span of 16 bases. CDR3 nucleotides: TGTGCCAGCTCACCGGCTCAAGCGGGGACAAATGAGCAGTTCTTC. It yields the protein CASSPAQAGTNEQFF.

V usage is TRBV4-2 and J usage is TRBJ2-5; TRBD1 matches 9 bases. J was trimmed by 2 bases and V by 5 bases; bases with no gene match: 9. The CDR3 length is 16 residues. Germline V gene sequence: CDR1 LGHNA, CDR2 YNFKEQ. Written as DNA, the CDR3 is TGTGCCAGCAGCGGCCGACAGGGGGGCTTTCAAGAGACCCAGTACTTC. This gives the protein CASSGRQGGFQETQYF.

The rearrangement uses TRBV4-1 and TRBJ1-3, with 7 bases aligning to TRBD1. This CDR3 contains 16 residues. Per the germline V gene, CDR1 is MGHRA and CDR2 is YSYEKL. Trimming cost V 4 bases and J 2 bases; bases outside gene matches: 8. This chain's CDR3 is CASSRNTGATGNTIYF. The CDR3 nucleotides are TGCGCCAGCAGCCGAAATACAGGGGCTACTGGAAACACCATATATTTT.